These 31 T cell receptor beta chains share one sample of origin, sequenced in a study of T cell changes during pregnancy in multiple sclerosis. Produced via immunoSEQ multiplex PCR; TCRdb's table is partial and in-frame only. This table has some 77,000 clones, roughly nine tenths appearing once. The input for sequencing was CD4+ T cells from peripheral blood mononuclear cells, taken before pregnancy. The receptors shown here come from a female donor with multiple sclerosis, enrolled in a pregnancy study.

In regard to this clone: An end of the junction differs from the germline gene, which may be a read error. The gene calls are TRBV9 and TRBJ2-5; perhaps TRBD1 as D (5 bases). This CDR3 has 15 residues. The germline V gene has CDR1 SGDLS and CDR2 YYNGEE. CDR3 loop: CASSVGTGLSETQYF. In nucleotides, the CDR3 is TGTGCCAGCAGTGTAGGAACAGGCTTGTCGGAGACCCAGTACTTC.

J is TRBJ2-2 and V is TRBV6-1; D perhaps matches TRBD2 (6 bases). Germline lookup yields CDR1 MNHNS and CDR2 SASEGT. The CDR3 is made up of 14 amino acids. V was clipped by 4 bases and J by 4 bases, with 10 bases between them. CDR3: CASSVLGGTGELFF. CDR3 coding DNA: TGTGCCAGCAGTGTGTTGGGGGGCACCGGGGAGCTGTTTTTT.

The sample holds a few counts of this clone. The chain uses TRBV6-5 and TRBJ1-2; TRBD1 is a possible D gene (6 bases). Trimming pared 6 bases from V and 8 bases from J, leaving 16 bases between. This CDR3 is built from 13 residues. The germline gives CDR1 MNHEY, CDR2 SVGAGI. In DNA, the CDR3 is TGTGCCAGCAGGGACAGTCCTCGTTCGGGCTACACCTTC. Translating it yields CASRDSPRSGYTF.

The V gene is TRBV5-5, the J gene TRBJ2-7; D is possibly TRBD1 (5 bases). CDR3 length: 14 residues. The germline V gene has CDR1 SGHKS and CDR2 YYEKEE (reference sequence). Trimming stripped 3 bases from V and 5 bases from J, with 15 bases between. The CDR3 sequence is CASSSTAASDEQYF. The CDR3 nucleotides read TGTGCCAGCAGCTCGACAGCTGCGAGCGACGAGCAGTACTTC.

This CDR3 is CASSLSLQGHNQPQHF. CDR3 DNA sequence: TGTGCCAGCAGCCTAAGTTTACAGGGTCACAATCAGCCCCAGCATTTT. This sequence joins TRBV7-2 and TRBJ1-5, with a tentative D call TRBD1 (6 bases). V shed 5 bases and J shed 3 bases, with 17 bases lying between them. This CDR3 has 16 residues. Germline V CDR1 and CDR2: SGHTA, FQGNSA.

The J gene is TRBJ1-4, the V gene TRBV9; D is ambiguous. Germline CDR1 SGDLS, CDR2 YYNGEE. The length of the CDR3 is 16 residues. Between the trimmed V and J ends, which lost 4 bases and 0 bases, there was a span of 13 bases. The CDR3 coding sequence is TGTGCCAGCAGCCCGGAGGCGGTCGCAACTAATGAAAAACTGTTTTTT. Its translation: CASSPEAVATNEKLFF. Based on the CDR3 plus reference TRBV9 and TRBJ1-4, the full variable domain is DSGVTQTPKHLITATGQRVTLRCSPRSGDLSVYWYQQSLDQGLQFLIQYYNGEERAKGNILERFSAQQFPDLHSELNLSSLELGDSALYFCASSPEAVATNEKLFFGSGTQLSVL.

This sequence joins TRBV2 and TRBJ1-5, with D possibly TRBD1 on 5 matching bases. Germline lookup yields CDR1 SNHLY and CDR2 FYNNEI. Trimming shortened V by 6 bases and J by 1 base, and 34 bases separated the two germline ends. This CDR3 is 22 amino acids long. The CDR3 region has the DNA TGTGCCAGCAGCGATCTTACCGACATCGCGGGGGAGACGGCGGTGAGCAATCAGCCCCAGCATTTT. Encoded protein: CASSDLTDIAGETAVSNQPQHF.

The rearrangement links TRBV27 to TRBJ2-7; TRBD1 matches at 9 bases. The CDR3 length is 14 residues. V gave up 4 bases and J gave up 5 bases; unmatched junction bases: 6. Germline V gene lookup returns CDR1 MNHEY and CDR2 SMNVEV (reference sequence). The CDR3 spells CASSSGQGIHEQYF. The CDR3 nucleotides are TGTGCCAGCAGTTCGGGACAGGGTATCCACGAGCAGTACTTC.

CDR3: CASSFPGTGSYGYTF. The CDR3, as DNA: TGTGCCAGCAGCTTCCCCGGGACAGGGAGCTATGGCTACACCTTC. J is TRBJ1-2 and V is TRBV5-4, with TRBD1 matching over 9 bases. CDR1 is SGHNT and CDR2 is YYREEE in the germline V gene (reference sequence). J was trimmed by 4 bases and V by 2 bases; bases with no gene match: 6. CDR3 length: 15 amino acids. The full variable domain, rest sourced from reference TRBV5-4 and TRBJ1-2, is ETGVTQSPTHLIKTRGQQVTLRCSSQSGHNTVSWYQQALGQGPQFIFQYYREEENGRGNFPPRFSGLQFPNYSSELNVNALELDDSALYLCASSFPGTGSYGYTFGSGTRLTVV.

The gene calls are TRBV5-1 and TRBJ1-2, with 7 bases that match TRBD1. The CDR3 has 14 amino acids. V lost 3 bases and J lost 3; bases outside the gene matches: 5. Germline loops: CDR1 SGHRS, CDR2 YFSETQ. CDR3: CASSSNTGDYGYTF. In DNA, the CDR3 is TGCGCCAGCAGCTCGAATACAGGGGACTATGGCTACACCTTC.

The rearrangement joins TRBV5-1 to TRBJ2-5; TRBD1 aligns across 8 bases. Germline V gene data show CDR1 as SGHRS and CDR2 as YFSETQ. The CDR3 has 15 residues. J lost 2 bases, V lost 4 bases, and 7 bases had no gene match. The CDR3 DNA is TGCGCCAGCAGCACTACAGGGGGTCATCAAGAGACCCAGTACTTC. Residues: CASSTTGGHQETQYF.

V usage is TRBV29-1 and J usage is TRBJ2-1; D is perhaps TRBD1 (6 bases). The CDR3 totals 12 residues. The ends were cut back, 7 bases at V and 4 bases at J, with 11 bases in the middle. The germline V gene has CDR1 SQVTM and CDR2 ANQGSEA. The CDR3 reads CSERDRYNEQFF. Here the CDR3 DNA reads TGCAGCGAGAGAGACAGGTACAATGAGCAGTTCTTC.

The chain couples TRBV6-1 to TRBJ2-2; 9 bases line up with TRBD1. This CDR3 comprises 15 residues. Germline CDR1 reads MNHNS; CDR2 reads SASEGT. V was clipped by 6 bases and J by 1 base; unmatched bases: 3. Here the CDR3 DNA reads TGTGCCAGCAGATGGACAGGGGTGAACACCGGGGAGCTGTTTTTT. Protein product: CASRWTGVNTGELFF.

The rearrangement uses TRBV19 and TRBJ2-1, with 7 bases identical to TRBD1. The CDR3 is made up of 14 amino acids. CDR1 and CDR2 (germline): LNHDA, SQIVND (reference sequence). Losses at the gene ends were 4 bases for V and 5 bases for J; bases not matched to a gene: 5. The CDR3 coding sequence is TGTGCCAGTAGTAAAAGACAGGGTAACAATGAGCAGTTCTTC. Its translation: CASSKRQGNNEQFF. Full variable domain (missing parts from reference TRBV19 and TRBJ2-1): DGGITQSPKYLFRKEGQNVTLSCEQNLNHDAMYWYRQDPGQGLRLIYYSQIVNDFQKGDIAEGYSVSREKKESFPLTVTSAQKNPTAFYLCASSKRQGNNEQFFGPGTRLTVL.

This chain uses TRBV5-1 with TRBJ2-3; 9 nucleotides agree with TRBD1. V shed 3 bases and J 4 bases; nucleotides not matched to a gene: 6. The CDR3 loop spans 15 amino acids. Per germline, CDR1 SGHRS and CDR2 YFSETQ. Written as DNA, the CDR3 is TGCGCCAGCAGCTACCGACAGGGGGTCGCAGATACGCAGTATTTT. It is translated as CASSYRQGVADTQYF. Looking up the rest from reference TRBV5-1 and TRBJ2-3 gives the full variable domain: KAGVTQTPRYLIKTRGQQVTLSCSPISGHRSVSWYQQTPGQGLQFLFEYFSETQRNKGNFPGRFSGRQFSNSRSEMNVSTLELGDSALYLCASSYRQGVADTQYFGPGTRLTVL.

The chain is built from TRBV19 and TRBJ1-5; weak D call: TRBD1 (5 bases). V was pared by 7 bases and J by 7 bases, with 11 bases between. The CDR3 runs to 12 residues. Germline CDR1 LNHDA, CDR2 SQIVND (reference sequence). Here the CDR3 reads CASNWRDQPQHF. For the CDR3, the DNA is TGTGCCAGTAATTGGCGGGACCAGCCCCAGCATTTT.

The chain employs TRBV4-2 and TRBJ2-1; 10 positions agree with TRBD1. CDR1 and CDR2 from the germline V gene are LGHNA and YNFKEQ. After removal of 0 bases from V and 7 bases from J, the junction contained 12 bases not matched to a gene. The CDR3 runs 18 residues. Here the CDR3 DNA reads TGTGCCAGCAGCCAAGACCAAACCGGGACAGGGGTAGGAAATGAGCAGTTCTTC. Its translation is CASSQDQTGTGVGNEQFF.

The V and J genes are TRBV7-3 and TRBJ1-3; 8 bases fit TRBD1. This CDR3 has 15 amino acids. Germline lookup yields CDR1 SGHTA and CDR2 FQGTGA. Trimming at V came to 1 base and at J to 4 bases, leaving 3 bases not matched to a gene. CDR3 residues: CASSLNQGAGNTIYF. CDR3 bases: TGTGCCAGCAGCTTAAATCAGGGGGCCGGAAACACCATATATTTT. The full variable domain, its missing parts supplied by reference TRBV7-3 and TRBJ1-3, is GAGVSQTPSNKVTEKGKYVELRCDPISGHTALYWYRQSLGQGPEFLIYFQGTGAADDSGLPNDRFFAVRPEGSVSTLKIQRTERGDSAVYLCASSLNQGAGNTIYFGEGSWLTVV.

This chain connects TRBV27 to TRBJ1-2; 7 bases are a match to TRBD1. Germline CDR1 reads MNHEY; CDR2 reads SMNVEV (reference sequence). The CDR3 is made up of 12 amino acids. V lost 5 bases, J lost 5 bases, and 2 bases stayed unmatched. The CDR3, as DNA: TGTGCCAGCAGTCCGACAGGGTATGGCTACACCTTC. Its protein product is CASSPTGYGYTF.

The chain recombines TRBV29-1 with TRBJ1-5; the match to TRBD1 covers 12 bases. Losses at the gene ends were 4 bases for V and 6 bases for J; bases not matched to a gene: 7. Per germline, CDR1 SQVTM and CDR2 ANQGSEA. The CDR3 has 15 amino acids. CDR3 DNA sequence: TGCAGCGTTGCTACCGGGACAGGGGGCGGTCAGCCCCAGCATTTT. This encodes CSVATGTGGGQPQHF.

The rearrangement links TRBV4-1 to TRBJ1-4, with unresolved D. In germline, CDR1 is MGHRA, CDR2 YSYEKL. CDR3 length: 13 amino acids. Trimming took off 3 bases at V and 6 bases at J, with 8 bases between the two ends. The CDR3 bases are TGCGCCAGCAGCCAGGTGAGGGATGAAAAACTGTTTTTT. It yields the protein CASSQVRDEKLFF.

The chain links TRBV28 to TRBJ1-2; TRBD1 agrees at 12 bases. The V gene's germline CDR1 is MDHEN and CDR2 SYDVKM. The CDR3 spans 15 residues. Trimming took 5 bases from V and 4 from J; bases not matched to a gene: 5. The DNA for the CDR3 is TGTGCCAGCAGTCCAGGGACAGGGGGCGTCTATGGCTACACCTTC. Translated, it gives CASSPGTGGVYGYTF.

J is TRBJ2-1 and V is TRBV30, with a possible D match to TRBD2 (5 bases). Germline lookup yields CDR1 GTSNPN and CDR2 SVGIG (reference sequence). This CDR3 is built from 12 residues. The V gene lost 3 bases and the J gene lost 5 bases, with 8 bases spanning the gap. The CDR3 here is CAWRPGDNEQFF. For the CDR3, the DNA is TGTGCCTGGAGGCCCGGGGACAATGAGCAGTTCTTC.

The V gene is TRBV30, the J gene TRBJ2-5, with a tentative D call TRBD1 (6 bases). CDR1 GTSNPN and CDR2 SVGIG come from the germline V gene (reference sequence). V shed 0 bases and J shed 5 bases, with 10 bases lying between them. The CDR3 length is 13 residues. Here the CDR3 DNA reads TGTGCCTGGAGTGTACAGGGTCCGGAGACCCAGTACTTC. Protein: CAWSVQGPETQYF.

This clone has more than one count but fewer than ten. The chain has TRBV19 and TRBJ1-1; D call uncertain. The CDR3 covers 13 residues. Germline values: CDR1 LNHDA, CDR2 SQIVND (reference sequence). V lost 3 bases, J lost 4 bases, and 9 bases lay in between. The DNA of the CDR3 is TGTGCCAGTAGTATGTCCCGAGGCACTGAAGCTTTCTTT. This encodes CASSMSRGTEAFF.

V is TRBV5-1 and J is TRBJ2-2; 13 nucleotides match TRBD2. Germline-derived CDR1 and CDR2 are SGHRS and YFSETQ. With 5 bases clipped from V and 4 bases from J, the junction kept 14 bases outside the gene matches. The CDR3 loop spans 19 amino acids. CDR3 nucleotide sequence: TGCGCCAGCAGTTCTCGACTAGCGGGGGGAACACCGGGCACCGGGGAGCTGTTTTTT. Translated: CASSSRLAGGTPGTGELFF.

This clone occurred once. This sequence joins TRBV6-6 and TRBJ1-1, with 8 bases identical to TRBD1. Trimming took 9 bases from V and 3 from J; bases not matched to a gene: 6. Germline-derived CDR1 and CDR2 are MNHNY and SVGAGI (reference sequence). There are 13 residues in the CDR3. The CDR3 DNA follows: TGTGCCAGTAACCAGGGGGCTTACACTGAAGCTTTCTTT. Amino acid sequence: CASNQGAYTEAFF.

The chain couples TRBV30 to TRBJ2-1; 7 bases line up with TRBD2. CDR3 size: 16 residues. Unmatched junction bases numbered 8, after V lost 0 bases and J lost 3 bases. The V gene's germline CDR1 is GTSNPN and CDR2 SVGIG (reference sequence). The CDR3 region has the DNA TGTGCCTGGAGTGTAAGGGCGGGGGTCGGCTACAATGAGCAGTTCTTC. Its protein product is CAWSVRAGVGYNEQFF.

The sample holds one count of this clone. This CDR3 is CASSPTGPDQPQHF. The CDR3, as DNA: TGCGCCAGCAGCCCGACAGGCCCGGATCAGCCCCAGCATTTT. The V call is TRBV10-2, the J call TRBJ1-5; tentatively, D is TRBD1 (6 bases). CDR1 and CDR2 from the germline V gene are WSHSY and SAAADI. The CDR3 length is 14 residues. V was trimmed by 6 bases and J by 5 bases, leaving 14 bases between them.

The chain combines TRBV6-1 with TRBJ1-1, with TRBD1 identical over 9 bases. The CDR3 covers 15 residues. Germline loops: CDR1 MNHNS, CDR2 SASEGT. Trimming removed 5 bases from V and 5 bases from J; junction bases left unmatched: 9. The CDR3 coding sequence is TGTGCCAGCAGTACCCGACAGGGGGGGCGGACTGAAGCTTTCTTT. This encodes CASSTRQGGRTEAFF.

This rearrangement joins TRBV27 to TRBJ1-5; 8 bases agree with TRBD1. Trimming took 5 bases from V and 2 from J; bases not matched to a gene: 11. The CDR3 loop spans 17 amino acids. CDR1 is MNHEY and CDR2 is SMNVEV in the germline V gene (reference sequence). CDR3 amino acids: CASSQWTGLGGNQPQHF. CDR3 coding DNA: TGTGCCAGCAGTCAATGGACAGGGCTGGGAGGCAATCAGCCCCAGCATTTT.